The entry below gives a single T cell receptor beta chain sequence along with its context. Its recognized antigen is unknown. No per-base quality is available; no much larger clone lies one base away. The data stem from a study of radiotherapy plus CTLA-4 blockade in lung cancer (dated by TCRdb to 2016 to 2019). Regarding the complete study: Objective responses occurred in roughly 19% of enrolled patients, and 30% to 40% achieved disease control.

In this study, focal radiation therapy paired with CTLA-4 blockade (ipilimumab) was tested in patients who had chemo-refractory metastatic non-small-cell lung cancer. The method behind the library was the immunoSEQ multiplex PCR assay. Sourced from immuneACCESS, this table was stored by TCRdb with only in-frame sequences that have V and J called. A share of the clones is absent; for the studies checked, an unresolved V gene accounts for under half, and the remainder has no known explanation. The sample contains around 44,000 clones, about 86% of them found a single time. Under 20% of the sample is in the top ten clones. Findings and caveats that apply to the study as a whole: TCR clones derived from tumors expanded in peripheral blood after treatment with radiotherapy and ipilimumab. The strongest predictors of response, as reported, were early dynamic changes in blood T cell clones along with a rise in serum interferon-beta after radiation.

The receptor was isolated from a human donor with non-small cell lung cancer that progressed on radiotherapy plus ipilimumab. Some clones in this sample may be carry-over from other donors' samples. This specimen was peripheral blood, taken from a patient treated with radiotherapy plus ipilimumab.

The CDR3 protein is CAWSSLAAPNEQFF. In nucleotides, the sequence is TGTGCCTGGAGTAGCCTAGCGGCCCCTAATGAGCAGTTCTTC. Recombination joined TRBV30 with TRBJ2-1; TRBD2 fits 7 bases in the junction. The germline V gene encodes CDR1 GTSNPN and CDR2 SVGIG (reference sequence). The CDR3 has 14 amino acids, counting the end cysteine and phenylalanine. CDR3 DNA is the only sequence kept; it has 42 bases, read in frame from the first base. Trimming removed 2 bases from V and 7 bases from J; the gene matches leave 8 bases unexplained.